This TCR beta chain appears in the sequencing data of a study of chemoradiotherapy in HPV16-positive cancers. Study background: Candidate HPV-specific clones and shared TCR motifs came from a couple of HPV16-positive patients. Study conclusions and caveats: Better recurrence-free survival went with HPV-responsive T-cell expansion in HPV16-positive patients. Non-HPV-specific T cells did not expand in tumors during treatment, whereas candidate HPV-specific clones and E7-related motifs did.

This clone appeared a single time. Its antigen is undetermined. Repertoires were sampled repeatedly during chemoradiotherapy. Method: immunoSEQ multiplex PCR; TCRdb's copy keeps in-frame clones and lacks some. The sample has tens of thousands of clones; about 86% are singletons. The V end was cut by 5 bases, the J end by 15 bases, with 14 bases between. Germline V CDR1 and CDR2: MDHEN, SYDVKM. The CDR3 loop spans 11 amino acids. The input for sequencing was blood, taken from a patient who underwent chemoradiotherapy. The rearrangement joins TRBV28 to TRBJ2-1, with TRBD1 as a possible D gene (5 bases). This TCR was sampled from a human donor with HPV-associated anogenital cancer. The CDR3 spells CASSQQVLRFF. CDR3 bases: TGTGCCAGCAGTCAACAGGTTTTGCGGTTCTTC.